A selection of T cell receptor beta chains follows, all from one sample in a study of blood T cell repertoires in COVID-19. The method was immunoSEQ multiplex PCR; TCRdb's version includes in-frame clones alone and lacks a portion of them. Found here are about 140,000 clones, 87% of them singletons; the top ten hold around 8.6%. Material for sequencing was peripheral blood. These receptors were collected from a woman aged 45-65 years with active or convalescent COVID-19. CDR3s include the opening cysteine and the closing phenylalanine or tryptophan. Fields, in order: CDR3 protein, CDR3 DNA, D gene, J gene, V gene, clone size. A D gene is named only where the DNA matches it firmly. Size values are once, few and many counts, or a class for expanded clones, and some rows have none.

CDR3: CASSPGGAYGYTF
DNA: TGTGCCAGCAGCCCTGGTGGGGCCTATGGCTACACCTTC
D: NA
J: TRBJ1-2
V: TRBV7-3
size: NA

CDR3: CASSPPRGISDIQYF
DNA: TGTGCCAGCAGCCCCCCGCGGGGCATCTCGGACATTCAGTACTTC
D: NA
J: TRBJ2-4
V: TRBV5-5
size: NA

CDR3: CASSQGDRGRTDTQYF
DNA: TGTGCCAGCAGCCAGGGGGACAGGGGCCGAACAGATACGCAGTATTTT
D: TRBD1
J: TRBJ2-3
V: TRBV11-3
size: NA

CDR3: CASSLSVDSGELFF
DNA: TGTGCCAGCAGCTTATCGGTCGATAGCGGGGAGCTGTTTTTT
D: NA
J: TRBJ2-2
V: TRBV11-3
size: NA

CDR3: CASSFLGTSGGTGELFF
DNA: TGTGCCAGCAGCTTTCTCGGGACTAGCGGGGGTACTGGGGAGCTGTTTTTT
D: TRBD2
J: TRBJ2-2
V: TRBV5-6
size: NA

CDR3: CASSLLNSPLHF
DNA: TGTGCCAGCAGTCTCCTTAATTCACCCCTCCACTTT
D: NA
J: TRBJ1-6
V: TRBV27
size: NA

CDR3: CASSQETGGNTEAFF
DNA: TGCGCCAGCAGCCAAGAGACAGGGGGGAACACTGAAGCTTTCTTT
D: TRBD1
J: TRBJ1-1
V: TRBV4-3
size: NA

CDR3: CASSRGWDRQRLYEQYF
DNA: TGTGCCAGCAGTCGAGGGTGGGACAGGCAGAGACTCTACGAGCAGTACTTC
D: TRBD1
J: TRBJ2-7
V: TRBV6-6
size: once

CDR3: CASSQGWNTGELFF
DNA: TGTGCCAGCAGCCAGGGGTGGAACACCGGGGAGCTGTTTTTT
D: NA
J: TRBJ2-2
V: TRBV7-8
size: once

CDR3: CASSSAKRESYTF
DNA: TGTGCCAGCAGTTCGGCTAAGCGGGAGAGCTACACCTTC
D: NA
J: TRBJ1-2
V: TRBV12-3/TRBV12-4
size: NA

CDR3: CATSPGTGDTGELFF
DNA: TGTGCCACCAGCCCCGGGACAGGGGACACCGGGGAGCTGTTTTTT
D: TRBD1
J: TRBJ2-2
V: TRBV15
size: few

CDR3: CASSLGGGGAGSPLHF
DNA: TGTGCCAGCAGCTTAGGTGGGGGGGGCGCAGGGTCACCCCTCCACTTT
D: NA
J: TRBJ1-6
V: TRBV13
size: NA

CDR3: CASGLSRTGSYEQYF
DNA: TGTGCTAGTGGTTTGTCTCGGACTGGCTCCTACGAGCAGTACTTC
D: NA
J: TRBJ2-7
V: TRBV12-5
size: NA

CDR3: CASSQSRGNQPQHF
DNA: TGTGCCAGCAGCCAATCCCGAGGGAATCAGCCCCAGCATTTT
D: NA
J: TRBJ1-5
V: TRBV16
size: few

CDR3: CASSVGGGEAYGYTF
DNA: TGTGCCAGCAGCGTAGGAGGGGGGGAGGCCTATGGCTACACCTTC
D: NA
J: TRBJ1-2
V: TRBV9
size: NA

CDR3: CSVVGLRTGAGDTQYF
DNA: TGCAGCGTTGTCGGGTTGAGGACAGGGGCAGGAGATACGCAGTATTTT
D: TRBD1
J: TRBJ2-3
V: TRBV29-1
size: NA

CDR3: CASSPHRGSSYNEQFF
DNA: TGTGCCAGCAGCCCCCATCGGGGTAGCTCCTACAATGAGCAGTTCTTC
D: NA
J: TRBJ2-1
V: TRBV5-4
size: NA

CDR3: CASSTLGTGGFNEQYF
DNA: TGTGCCAGCAGCACTCTCGGGACAGGGGGCTTTAACGAGCAGTACTTC
D: TRBD1
J: TRBJ2-7
V: TRBV5-5
size: NA

CDR3: CASRDRGYEQYF
DNA: TGTGCCAGCAGAGATAGGGGTTACGAGCAGTACTTC
D: NA
J: TRBJ2-7
V: TRBV7-8
size: NA

CDR3: CASSFEIGENEKLFF
DNA: TGCGCCAGCAGCTTTGAGATAGGGGAAAATGAAAAACTGTTTTTT
D: NA
J: TRBJ1-4
V: TRBV5-1
size: NA

CDR3: CASSLRDSASSYEQYF
DNA: TGCGCCAGCAGCCTCCGGGACTCCGCAAGCTCCTACGAGCAGTACTTC
D: NA
J: TRBJ2-7
V: TRBV4-1
size: NA

CDR3: CASSFLAGVAGELFF
DNA: TGCGCCAGCAGCTTCTTAGCGGGAGTGGCCGGGGAGCTGTTTTTT
D: TRBD2
J: TRBJ2-2
V: TRBV5-1
size: NA

CDR3: CAWSVTLRGQETQYF
DNA: TGTGCCTGGAGTGTAACGTTGCGGGGACAAGAGACCCAGTACTTC
D: NA
J: TRBJ2-5
V: TRBV30
size: NA

CDR3: CASSSGGPDTGELFF
DNA: TGTGCCAGTAGTTCAGGAGGGCCGGACACCGGGGAGCTGTTTTTT
D: NA
J: TRBJ2-2
V: TRBV19
size: NA